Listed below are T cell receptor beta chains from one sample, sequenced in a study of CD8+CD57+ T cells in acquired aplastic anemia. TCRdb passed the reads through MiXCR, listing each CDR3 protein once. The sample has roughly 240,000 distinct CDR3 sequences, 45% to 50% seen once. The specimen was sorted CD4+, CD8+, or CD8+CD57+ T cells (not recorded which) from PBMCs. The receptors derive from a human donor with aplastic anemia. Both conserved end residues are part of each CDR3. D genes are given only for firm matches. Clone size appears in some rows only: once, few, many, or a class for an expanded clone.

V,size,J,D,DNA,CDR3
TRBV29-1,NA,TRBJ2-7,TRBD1,TGCAGCGTTGGGAAGACAGGGGCCTACGAGCAGTACTTC,CSVGKTGAYEQYF
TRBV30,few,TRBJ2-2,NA,TGTGCCTGGAGTGTACGGCGGCAGGGGAACACCGGGGAGCTGTTTTTT,CAWSVRRQGNTGELFF
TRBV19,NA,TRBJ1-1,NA,TGTGCCAGTGGAGCGGGGCCCAACAATGAAGCTTTCTTT,CASGAGPNNEAFF
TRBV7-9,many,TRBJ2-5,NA,TGTGCCAGCAGCCACAAAACAGGGAAAGAGACCCAGTACTTC,CASSHKTGKETQYF
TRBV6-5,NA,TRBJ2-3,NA,TGTGCCAGCAGTTACTCCCCACAACAGGGAACAGGTACGCAGTATTTT,CASSYSPQQGTGTQYF
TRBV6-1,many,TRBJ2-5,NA,TGTGCCAGCAGTGAAGCAGGACAGTTTCAAGAGACCCAGTACTTC,CASSEAGQFQETQYF
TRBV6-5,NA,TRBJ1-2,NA,TGTGCCAGCAGACCATTAGGGGACTATGGCTACACCTTC,CASRPLGDYGYTF
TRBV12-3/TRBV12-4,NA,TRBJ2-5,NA,TGTGCCAGCATTTTTGGTGGCTGGGAGACCCAGTACTTC,CASIFGGWETQYF
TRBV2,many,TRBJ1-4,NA,TGTGCCAGCAGGACCAATCCCAGACAGGAAATTAATGAAAAACTGTTTTTT,CASRTNPRQEINEKLFF
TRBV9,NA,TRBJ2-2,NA,TGTGCCAGCAGCGAGGGCGGGGCAGGTGCGAACACCGGGGAGCTGTTTTTT,CASSEGGAGANTGELFF
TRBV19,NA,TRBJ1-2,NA,TGTGCCAGTAGTGGGGCTGGGAACTATGGCTACACCTTC,CASSGAGNYGYTF
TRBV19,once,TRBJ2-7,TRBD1,TGTGCCAGTAGTGTGGGACAGTTAAACTCCTACGAGCAGTACTTC,CASSVGQLNSYEQYF
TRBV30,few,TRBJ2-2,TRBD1,TGTGCCTGGAGCGAACAGGGGGCCCGGGAGCTGTTTTTT,CAWSEQGARELFF
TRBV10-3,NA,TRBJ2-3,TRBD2,TGTGCCATCCAGACTAGCGGGGACACAGATACGCAGTATTTT,CAIQTSGDTDTQYF
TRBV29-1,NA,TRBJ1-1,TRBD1,TGCAGCGTTGCTAAGGGACAGTTAAACACTGAAGCTTTCTTT,CSVAKGQLNTEAFF
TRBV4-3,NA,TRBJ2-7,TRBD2,TGCGCCAGCAGCCAAGACGGGGGGGGCCGGACAGAGCAGTACTTC,CASSQDGGGRTEQYF
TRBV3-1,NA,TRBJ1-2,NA,TGTGCCGGCAGCCAAGGCAGTCTGGACCGCTATGGCTACACCTTC,CAGSQGSLDRYGYTF
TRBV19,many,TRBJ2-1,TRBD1,TGTGCCAGTAGTACGGGACAGCGAGGGGGTCAGAGTGAGCAGTTCTTC,CASSTGQRGGQSEQFF
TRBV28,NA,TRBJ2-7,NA,TGTGCCAGCACGTCTGTTGAAGCCTACGGGCAGTACTTC,CASTSVEAYGQYF
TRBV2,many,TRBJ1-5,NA,TGTGCCAGCAGTGCCGATCCAGGGTGGTTTCGCAATCAGCCCCAGCATTTT,CASSADPGWFRNQPQHF
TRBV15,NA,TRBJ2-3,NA,TGTGCCACCAGCGCGACCAGTAGCACAGATACGCAGTATTTT,CATSATSSTDTQYF
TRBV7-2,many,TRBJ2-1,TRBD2,TGTGCCAGCAGACCAGCCGCGGGAGACTACAATGAGCAGTTCTTC,CASRPAAGDYNEQFF
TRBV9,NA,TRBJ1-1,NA,TGTACCAGCAGCGTAGCTGAGGGGGGGAACACTGAAGCTTTCTTT,CTSSVAEGGNTEAFF
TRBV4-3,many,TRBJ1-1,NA,TGCGCCAGCAGCCAAGATGAGGACAGCGGCACTGAAGCTTTCTTT,CASSQDEDSGTEAFF
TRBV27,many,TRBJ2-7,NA,TGTGCCAGCACGGGAAGGAGTGGGGCCTACGAGCAGTACTTC,CASTGRSGAYEQYF
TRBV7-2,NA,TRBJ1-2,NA,TGTGCCAGCAGCTTAGGAGTCGACTATGGCTACACCTTC,CASSLGVDYGYTF
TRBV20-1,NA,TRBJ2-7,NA,TGCAGTGCTAGGGAGGGGGAGTACGAGCAGTACTTC,CSAREGEYEQYF
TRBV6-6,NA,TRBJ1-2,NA,TGTGCCAGCAGTTACTCTCCGGATGGCTACACCTTC,CASSYSPDGYTF
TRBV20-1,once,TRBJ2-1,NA,TGCAGTGCCAGCAGTTTATGGGACTGGACCAATGAGCAGTTCTTC,CSASSLWDWTNEQFF
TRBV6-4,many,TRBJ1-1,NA,TGTGCCAGCAGTGACGGCAGGGAAGGGTCTGAAGCTTTCTTT,CASSDGREGSEAFF
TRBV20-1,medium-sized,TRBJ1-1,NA,TGCAGTGCTAGTGAGGGTAGGGACACTGAAGCTTTCTTT,CSASEGRDTEAFF
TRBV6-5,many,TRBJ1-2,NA,TGTGCCAGCAGACGGGTCCGGAGAAACTATGGCTACACCTTC,CASRRVRRNYGYTF
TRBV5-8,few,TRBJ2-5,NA,TGTGCCAGCAGCCCCGAGGGTAATTGGGCAGAAGAGACCCAGTACTTC,CASSPEGNWAEETQYF
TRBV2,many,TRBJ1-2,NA,TGTGCCAGCTCGGACTGGGACTCGGGAGACTATGGCTACACCTTC,CASSDWDSGDYGYTF
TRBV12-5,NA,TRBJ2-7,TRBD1,TGTGCTAGTGGTTTACCGGGACAGGGGGGCTACGAGCAGTACTTC,CASGLPGQGGYEQYF
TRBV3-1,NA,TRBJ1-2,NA,TGTGCCAGCAGCCCCGTCACGCGGACAGTGAGCGACTATGGCTACACCTTC,CASSPVTRTVSDYGYTF
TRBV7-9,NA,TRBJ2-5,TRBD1,TGTGCCAGCAGCCCCTACGGACAGGGGGAGACCCAGTACTTC,CASSPYGQGETQYF
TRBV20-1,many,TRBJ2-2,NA,TGCAGTGCTAAAAGGGCAGGGGTTGAGGGAACCGGGGAGCTGTTTTTT,CSAKRAGVEGTGELFF
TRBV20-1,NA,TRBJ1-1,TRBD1,TGCAGTGCGGGATCGACAGGGGGGAACACTGAAGCTTTCTTT,CSAGSTGGNTEAFF
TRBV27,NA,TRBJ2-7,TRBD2,TGTGCCAGCAGTTTATTGGCGGGAGGCAACGAGCAGTACTTC,CASSLLAGGNEQYF
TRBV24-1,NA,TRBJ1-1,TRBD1,TGTGCCACCAGTGTTCCGGGACAGGGGGGTAATTGGGCTTTCTTT,CATSVPGQGGNWAFF
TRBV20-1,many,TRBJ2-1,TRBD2,TGCAGTGCAACCCAACTAGCGGGAGGGTCCAATGAGCAGTTCTTC,CSATQLAGGSNEQFF
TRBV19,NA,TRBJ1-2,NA,TGTGCCAGTAATGGGGGAATTAACTATGGCTACACCTTC,CASNGGINYGYTF
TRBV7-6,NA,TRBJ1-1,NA,TGCGCCAGCAGCTTGGCCTTTCAGGGAGGCACTGAAGCTTTCTTT,CASSLAFQGGTEAFF
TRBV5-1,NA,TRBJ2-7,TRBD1,TGCGCCAGCAGTCAGGGCCGGGACAGGGGCTACGAGCAGTACTTC,CASSQGRDRGYEQYF
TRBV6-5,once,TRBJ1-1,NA,TGTGCCAGCAGTTACCTCCAAGCGAACACTGAAGCTTTCTTT,CASSYLQANTEAFF
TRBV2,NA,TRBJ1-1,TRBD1,TGTGCCAGCAGGAGGTCGGACAGGGGGCTAGGGAACACTGAAGCTTTCTTT,CASRRSDRGLGNTEAFF
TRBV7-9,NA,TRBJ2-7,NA,TGTGCCAGCAGCAAGGACCCCTACGAGCAGTGCTTC,CASSKDPYEQCF
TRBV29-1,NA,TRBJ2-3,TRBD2,TGCAGCGTGGGGACTAGCGGGGGCCTGCCGGTTCCTACAGATACGCAGTATTTT,CSVGTSGGLPVPTDTQYF
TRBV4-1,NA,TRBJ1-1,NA,TGCGCCAGCAGCCACCGTGCCGCAACAGTCAGTGCTTTCTTT,CASSHRAATVSAFF
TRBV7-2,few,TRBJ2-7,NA,TGTGCCAGCAGCTTAGGGGGGGCGACACCGACCTACGAGCAGTACTTC,CASSLGGATPTYEQYF
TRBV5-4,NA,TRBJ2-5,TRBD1,TGTGCCAGCAGCTTTGGGGGACAGGGATGGCAAGAGACCCAGTACTTC,CASSFGGQGWQETQYF
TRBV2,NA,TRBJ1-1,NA,TGTGCCAGCAGCCTCGACAGGTTTGTGACTGAAGCTTTCTTT,CASSLDRFVTEAFF
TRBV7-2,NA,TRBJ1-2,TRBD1,TGTGCCAGCAGCCCGACAGGGAATGGCTACACCTTC,CASSPTGNGYTF